This T cell receptor beta chain was identified in a study of blood T cell repertoires in COVID-19. About the study: The samples span acute and convalescent COVID-19 from the United States, Italy and Spain.

Method: immunoSEQ multiplex PCR; TCRdb's copy keeps in-frame clones and lacks some. In the table there are roughly 220,000 clones, 84% of which are singletons. Trimming stripped 0 bases from V and 7 bases from J, with 18 bases between. CDR1 is SGHDN, CDR2 FVKESK, per germline. The CDR3 contains 17 residues. J is TRBJ2-2 and V is TRBV14; D might be TRBD2 (7 bases). The sequencing input was peripheral blood. The sequence derives from a man aged 25 to 40 with active or convalescent COVID-19. The CDR3 DNA follows: TGTGCCAGCAGCCAAGAAGTTCATGGGGGGGCTGTCGGGGAGCTGTTTTTT. Amino acids: CASSQEVHGGAVGELFF.